The sequence of this T cell receptor beta chain was determined in a study of regulatory T cells in long-lasting Graves disease. Time point meaning: persistent/refractory GD, antithyroid drugs over 5 years with positive TRAb. PBMC RNA served as the TCR library source. HTBI primers from iRepertoire and Arm-PCR of CDR3 regions yielded the TCR beta libraries. TCRdb re-called the multiplex PCR reads through MiXCR, storing one row per CDR3 protein. The table includes about 430,000 distinct CDR3 sequences, roughly a fifth detected once. This clonotype showed up just a few times. Antigen: not known. A much larger clone lies one base from this, so it may be a read error. CDR3 length: 12 residues. Germline CDR1 PRHDT, CDR2 FYEKMQ (reference sequence). The V end lost 0 bases, the J end lost 6 bases, and 6 bases lay between the germline ends. Broader study findings: Persistent Graves' patients showed a TCR diversity that was lower than that of newly diagnosed ones.

Here the sequenced sample was peripheral blood mononuclear cells (PBMCs), taken when the disease was refractory, from a patient treated with antithyroid drugs. The chain couples TRBV13 to TRBJ2-7; D remains unclear. This clonotype was sampled from a female donor with Graves disease. The CDR3 DNA reads as TGTGCCAGCAGCTTAGGCCTATTCGAGCAGTACTTC. Its protein is CASSLGLFEQYF.